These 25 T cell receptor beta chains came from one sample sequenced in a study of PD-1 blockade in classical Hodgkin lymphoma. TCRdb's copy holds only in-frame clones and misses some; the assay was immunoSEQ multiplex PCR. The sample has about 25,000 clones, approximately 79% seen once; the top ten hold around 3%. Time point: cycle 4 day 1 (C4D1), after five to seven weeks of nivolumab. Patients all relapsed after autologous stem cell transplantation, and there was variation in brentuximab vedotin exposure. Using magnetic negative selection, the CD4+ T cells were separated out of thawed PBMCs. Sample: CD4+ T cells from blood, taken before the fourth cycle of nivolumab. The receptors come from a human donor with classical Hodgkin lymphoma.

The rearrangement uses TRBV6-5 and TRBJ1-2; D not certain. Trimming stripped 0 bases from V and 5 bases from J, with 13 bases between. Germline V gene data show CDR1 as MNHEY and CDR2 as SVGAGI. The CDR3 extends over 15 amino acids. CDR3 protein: CASSYSSGGGYGYTF. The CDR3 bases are TGTGCCAGCAGTTACTCGTCGGGAGGCGGTTATGGCTACACCTTC.

CDR3 protein: CASSLDLGGVNEQYF. CDR3 in DNA: TGTGCCAGCAGCTTAGACCTGGGGGGGGTGAACGAGCAGTACTTC. The V call is TRBV7-2, the J call TRBJ2-7; TRBD2 matches 7 bases. Germline CDR1 SGHTA, CDR2 FQGNSA. The CDR3 sequence is 15 residues long. Trimming at V came to 1 base and at J to 5 bases, leaving 8 bases not matched to a gene. Variable domain in full (rest from reference TRBV7-2 and TRBJ2-7): GAGVSQSPSNKVTEKGKDVELRCDPISGHTALYWYRQSLGQGLEFLIYFQGNSAPDKSGLPSDRFSAERTGGSVSTLTIQRTQQEDSAVYLCASSLDLGGVNEQYFGPGTRLTVT.

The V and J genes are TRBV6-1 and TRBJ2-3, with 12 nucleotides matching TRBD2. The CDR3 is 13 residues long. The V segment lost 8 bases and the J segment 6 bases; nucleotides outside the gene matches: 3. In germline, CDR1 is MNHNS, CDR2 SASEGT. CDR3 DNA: TGTGCCAGCGCTACTAGCGGGGGGGATACGCAGTATTTT. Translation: CASATSGGDTQYF.

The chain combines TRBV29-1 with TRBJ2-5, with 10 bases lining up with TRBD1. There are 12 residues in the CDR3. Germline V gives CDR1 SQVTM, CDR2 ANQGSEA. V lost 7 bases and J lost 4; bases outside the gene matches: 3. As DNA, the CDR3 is TGCAGCGGACGGACAGGGGGAGAGACCCAGTACTTC. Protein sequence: CSGRTGGETQYF. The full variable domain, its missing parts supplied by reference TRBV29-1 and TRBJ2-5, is SAVISQKPSRDICQRGTSLTIQCQVDSQVTMMFWYRQQPGQSLTLIATANQGSEATYESGFVIDKFPISRPNLTFSTLTVSNMSPEDSSIYLCSGRTGGETQYFGPGTRLLVL.

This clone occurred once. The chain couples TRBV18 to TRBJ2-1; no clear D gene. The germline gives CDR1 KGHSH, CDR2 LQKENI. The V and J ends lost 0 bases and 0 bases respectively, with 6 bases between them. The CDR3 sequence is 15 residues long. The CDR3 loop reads CASSPPGYSYNEQFF. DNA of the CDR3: TGTGCCAGCTCACCACCGGGATACTCCTACAATGAGCAGTTCTTC.

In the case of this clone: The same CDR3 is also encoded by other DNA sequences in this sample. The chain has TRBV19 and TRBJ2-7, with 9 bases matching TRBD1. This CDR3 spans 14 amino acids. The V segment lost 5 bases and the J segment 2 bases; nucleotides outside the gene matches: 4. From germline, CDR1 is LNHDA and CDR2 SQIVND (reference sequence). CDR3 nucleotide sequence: TGTGCCAGTAGTCCACGGGACAGGGCCTACGAGCAGTACTTC. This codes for CASSPRDRAYEQYF.

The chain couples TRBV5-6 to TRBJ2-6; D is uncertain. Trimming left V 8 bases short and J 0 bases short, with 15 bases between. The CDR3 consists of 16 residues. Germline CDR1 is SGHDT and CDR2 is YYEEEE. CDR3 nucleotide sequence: TGTGCCAGTATGACACCGGCCTACTCTGGGGCCAACGTCCTGACTTTC. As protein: CASMTPAYSGANVLTF.

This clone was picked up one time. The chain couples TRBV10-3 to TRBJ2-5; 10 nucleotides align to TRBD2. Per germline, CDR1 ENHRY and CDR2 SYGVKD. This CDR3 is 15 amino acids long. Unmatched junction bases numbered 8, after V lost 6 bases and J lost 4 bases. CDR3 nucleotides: TGTGCCATCAGGCGCAGCGGGGGGGCCTTAGAGACCCAGTACTTC. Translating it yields CAIRRSGGALETQYF.

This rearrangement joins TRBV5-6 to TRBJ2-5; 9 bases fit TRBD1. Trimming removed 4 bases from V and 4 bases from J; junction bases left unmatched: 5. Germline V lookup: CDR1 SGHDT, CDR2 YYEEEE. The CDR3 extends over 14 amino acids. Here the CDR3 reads CASSTGQGPETQYF. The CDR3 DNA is TGTGCCAGCAGCACTGGACAGGGGCCAGAGACCCAGTACTTC. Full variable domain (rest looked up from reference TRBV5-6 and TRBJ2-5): DAGVTQSPTHLIKTRGQQVTLRCSPKSGHDTVSWYQQALGQGPQFIFQYYEEEERQRGNFPDRFSGHQFPNYSSELNVNALLLGDSALYLCASSTGQGPETQYFGPGTRLLVL.

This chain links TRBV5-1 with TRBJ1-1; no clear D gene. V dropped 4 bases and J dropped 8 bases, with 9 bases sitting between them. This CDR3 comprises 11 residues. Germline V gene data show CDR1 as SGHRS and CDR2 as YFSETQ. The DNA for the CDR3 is TGCGCCAGCAGCCGTCACTCCGAAGCTTTCTTT. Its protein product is CASSRHSEAFF.

The CDR3 nucleotides are TGTGCCAGCAGTTTACAGGGGGCGAATGGCTACACCTTC. Translated, it gives CASSLQGANGYTF. The rearrangement joins TRBV27 to TRBJ1-2; 8 positions match TRBD1. Germline V gene data show CDR1 as MNHEY and CDR2 as SMNVEV (reference sequence). The J segment lost 6 bases and the V segment lost 2 bases, leaving 2 bases of the junction unmatched. The CDR3 consists of 13 residues.

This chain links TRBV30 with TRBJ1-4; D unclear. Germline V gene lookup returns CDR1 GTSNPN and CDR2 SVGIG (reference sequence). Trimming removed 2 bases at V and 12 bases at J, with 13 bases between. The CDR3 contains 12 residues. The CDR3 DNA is TGTGCCTGGAGTTTACAATATGGGGAACTGTTTTTT. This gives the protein CAWSLQYGELFF.

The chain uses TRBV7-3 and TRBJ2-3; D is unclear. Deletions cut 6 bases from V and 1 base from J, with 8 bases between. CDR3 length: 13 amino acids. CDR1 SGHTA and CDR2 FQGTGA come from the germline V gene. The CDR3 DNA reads TGTGCCAGCAGTTCAGGAGGCACAGATACGCAGTATTTT. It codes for CASSSGGTDTQYF. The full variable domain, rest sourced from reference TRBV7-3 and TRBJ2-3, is GAGVSQTPSNKVTEKGKYVELRCDPISGHTALYWYRQSLGQGPEFLIYFQGTGAADDSGLPNDRFFAVRPEGSVSTLKIQRTERGDSAVYLCASSSGGTDTQYFGPGTRLTVL.

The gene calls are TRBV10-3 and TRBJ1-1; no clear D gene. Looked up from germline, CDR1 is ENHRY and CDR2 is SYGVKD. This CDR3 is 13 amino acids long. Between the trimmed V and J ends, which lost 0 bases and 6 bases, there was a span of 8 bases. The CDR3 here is CAISESIGSEAFF. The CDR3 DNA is TGTGCCATCAGTGAGTCGATAGGTTCTGAAGCTTTCTTT.

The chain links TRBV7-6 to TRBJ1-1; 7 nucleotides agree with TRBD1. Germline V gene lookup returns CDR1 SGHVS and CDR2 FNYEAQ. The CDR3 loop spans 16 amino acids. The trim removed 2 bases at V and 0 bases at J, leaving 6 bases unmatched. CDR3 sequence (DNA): TGTGCCAGCAGCTTAACACAGGGGACTATGAACACTGAAGCTTTCTTT. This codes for CASSLTQGTMNTEAFF.

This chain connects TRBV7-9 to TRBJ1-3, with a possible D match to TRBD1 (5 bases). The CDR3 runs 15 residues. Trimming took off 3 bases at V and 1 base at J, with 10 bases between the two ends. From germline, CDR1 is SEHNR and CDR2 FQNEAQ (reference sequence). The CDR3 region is CASSLSTVSGNTIYF. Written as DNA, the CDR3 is TGTGCCAGCAGCTTGTCGACAGTATCTGGAAACACCATATATTTT.

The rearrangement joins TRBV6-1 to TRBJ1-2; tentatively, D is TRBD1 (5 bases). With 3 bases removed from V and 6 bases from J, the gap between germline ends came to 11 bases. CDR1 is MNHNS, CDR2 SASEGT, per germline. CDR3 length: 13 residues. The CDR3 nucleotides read TGTGCCAGCAGTGAGCTCAGGGCGGATGGCTACACCTTC. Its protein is CASSELRADGYTF.

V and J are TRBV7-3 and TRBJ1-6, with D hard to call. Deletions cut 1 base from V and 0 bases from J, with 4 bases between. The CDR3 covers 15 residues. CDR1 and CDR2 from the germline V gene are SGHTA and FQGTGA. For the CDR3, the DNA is TGTGCCAGCAGCTTAATGAGCTCCTATAATTCACCCCTCCACTTT. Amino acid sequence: CASSLMSSYNSPLHF.

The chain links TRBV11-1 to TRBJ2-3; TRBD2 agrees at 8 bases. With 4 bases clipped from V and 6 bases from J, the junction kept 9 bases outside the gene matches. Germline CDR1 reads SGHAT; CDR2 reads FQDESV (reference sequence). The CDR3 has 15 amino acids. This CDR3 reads CASSWMAGGKDTQYF. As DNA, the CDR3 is TGTGCCAGCAGCTGGATGGCGGGGGGTAAGGATACGCAGTATTTT. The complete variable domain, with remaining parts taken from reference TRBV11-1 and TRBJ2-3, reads EAEVAQSPRYKITEKSQAVAFWCDPISGHATLYWYRQILGQGPELLVQFQDESVVDDSQLPKDRFSAERLKGVDSTLKIQPAELGDSAMYLCASSWMAGGKDTQYFGPGTRLTVL.

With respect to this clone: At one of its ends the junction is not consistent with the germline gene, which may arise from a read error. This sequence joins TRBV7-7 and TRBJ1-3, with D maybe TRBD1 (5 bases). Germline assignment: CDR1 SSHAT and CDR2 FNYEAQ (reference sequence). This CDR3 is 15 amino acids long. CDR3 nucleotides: TGTGCTAGCAGCTCCCCAGGGAAGGCTGGAAACACCATATATTTT. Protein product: CASSSPGKAGNTIYF.

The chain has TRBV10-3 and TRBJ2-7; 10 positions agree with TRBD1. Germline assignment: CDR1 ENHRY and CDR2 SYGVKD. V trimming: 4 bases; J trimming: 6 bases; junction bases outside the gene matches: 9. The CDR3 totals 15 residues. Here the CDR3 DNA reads TGTGCCATCAGTGCGTCGGGGACAGGGGAACGCGAGCAGTACTTC. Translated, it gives CAISASGTGEREQYF.

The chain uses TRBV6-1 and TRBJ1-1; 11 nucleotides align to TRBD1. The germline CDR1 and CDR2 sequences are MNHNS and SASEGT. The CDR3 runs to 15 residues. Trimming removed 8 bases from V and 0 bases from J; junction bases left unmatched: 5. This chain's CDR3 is CASRTGGIVNTEAFF. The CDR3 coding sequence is TGTGCCAGCCGGACAGGGGGCATCGTGAACACTGAAGCTTTCTTT.

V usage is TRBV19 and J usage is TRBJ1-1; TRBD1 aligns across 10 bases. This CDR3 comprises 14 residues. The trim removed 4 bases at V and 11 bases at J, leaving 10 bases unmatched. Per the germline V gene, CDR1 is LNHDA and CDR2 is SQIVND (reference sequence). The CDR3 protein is CASSTGTGANYAFF. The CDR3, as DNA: TGTGCCAGTAGTACCGGGACAGGGGCTAATTACGCTTTCTTT.

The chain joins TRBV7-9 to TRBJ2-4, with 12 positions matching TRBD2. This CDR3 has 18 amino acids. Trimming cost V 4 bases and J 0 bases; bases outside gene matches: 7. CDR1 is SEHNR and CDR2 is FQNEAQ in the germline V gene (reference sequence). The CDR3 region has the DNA TGTGCCAGCAGCTCCGGACTAGCGGGAACCTTAGCCAAAAACATTCAGTACTTC. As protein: CASSSGLAGTLAKNIQYF.

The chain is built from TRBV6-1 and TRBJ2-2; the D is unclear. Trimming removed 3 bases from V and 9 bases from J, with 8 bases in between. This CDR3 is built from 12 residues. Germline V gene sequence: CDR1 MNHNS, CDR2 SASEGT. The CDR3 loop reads CASSDTHRELFF. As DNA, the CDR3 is TGTGCCAGCAGTGATACCCACCGGGAGCTGTTTTTT.